Listed below are T cell receptor beta chains from one sample, sequenced in a study of cytomegalovirus exposure and HLA in healthy donors. Produced via immunoSEQ multiplex PCR; TCRdb's table is partial and in-frame only. The profile shows 120,000 or so clones, 80% of them singletons. Sample: PBMCs. The receptors were gathered from a man between 35 and 55 years old in good health and CMV-seronegative. Each CDR3 is given with its conserved first and last residue. D genes are given only for firm matches. Clone size is shown for a subset of rows, as once, few, many or a class of expanded clone.

D gene	V gene	J gene	clone size	CDR3 DNA	CDR3 protein
TRBD2	TRBV25-1	TRBJ2-1	-	TGTGCCAGCAGTGCTACTAGCGGGGGGGCCCAATTCTTC	CASSATSGGAQFF
TRBD1	TRBV5-1	TRBJ1-3	few	TGCGCCAGCAGCTTAACCGGGACAGGGATCGGAAACACCATATATTTT	CASSLTGTGIGNTIYF
-	TRBV15	TRBJ1-4	few	TGTGCCACCAGCAGAGGGCAGGGCGTTGCAAATGAAAAACTGTTTTTT	CATSRGQGVANEKLFF
-	TRBV7-6	TRBJ2-5	-	TGTGCCAGCAGCTCCCCTGAGGGCCGCGAGACCCAGTACTTC	CASSSPEGRETQYF
-	TRBV6-1	TRBJ2-7	-	TGTGCCTCAGTAGCGCGCTACGAGCAGTACTTC	CASVARYEQYF
TRBD1	TRBV2	TRBJ2-1	-	TGTGCCAGCATGAGGGACAGGGGTTCCTACAATGAGCAGTTCTTC	CASMRDRGSYNEQFF
-	TRBV5-1	TRBJ2-5	-	TGCGCCAGCAGCTTGGCGACACAAGAGACCCAGTACTTC	CASSLATQETQYF
TRBD2	TRBV6-1	TRBJ2-1	-	TGTGCCAGCAGTGAGGGGGAGGGTGCCCGCGGCCGGGACCCTCAGCAGTTCTTC	CASSEGEGARGRDPQQFF
-	TRBV27	TRBJ2-5	once	TGTGCCAGCAGTTTACGGGACTCGGCCCAAGAGACCCAGTACTTC	CASSLRDSAQETQYF
TRBD2	TRBV5-1	TRBJ2-1	-	TGCGCCAGCAGCCTGACTAGCGGGAGGTACAATGAGCAGTTCTTC	CASSLTSGRYNEQFF
TRBD1	TRBV28	TRBJ2-7	-	TGTGCCAGCAGGGACACCGGGACAGGGGACGAGCAGTACTTC	CASRDTGTGDEQYF
-	TRBV6-1	TRBJ1-5	-	TGTGCCAGCAGTGGTACAGGGAATCAGCCCCAGCATTTT	CASSGTGNQPQHF
-	TRBV30	TRBJ1-2	-	TGTGCCTGGAGTGCGGGACTTGGCTACACCTTC	CAWSAGLGYTF
TRBD1	TRBV14	TRBJ1-2	-	TGTGCCAGCAGCCGTCGGACAGGGGTGGACTATGGCTACACCTTC	CASSRRTGVDYGYTF
TRBD1	TRBV29-1	TRBJ2-3	few	TGCAGCGGTACCCCGGGACAGGGAACAGATACGCAGTATTTT	CSGTPGQGTDTQYF
TRBD1	TRBV19	TRBJ2-5	-	TGTGCCAGTAGTACGGACAGGGGCCTGGAGACCCAGTACTTC	CASSTDRGLETQYF
TRBD1	TRBV5-1	TRBJ2-3	-	TGCGCCAGCAGCTTCTCCCCAGGGGGAATGACAGATACGCAGTATTTT	CASSFSPGGMTDTQYF
-	TRBV29-1	TRBJ2-1	-	TGCAGCGTTGCAGGTAGCTCCTACAATGAGCAGTTCTTC	CSVAGSSYNEQFF
-	TRBV27	TRBJ1-4	-	TGTGCCAGCAGTTTTACGAACCTCGGGGTGTCAGAGGTCTTAAATGAAAAACTGTTTTTT	CASSFTNLGVSEVLNEKLFF
TRBD1	TRBV5-1	TRBJ1-1	few	TGCGCCAGCAGCTCGGGGACAGGTGGGAACACTGAAGCTTTCTTT	CASSSGTGGNTEAFF
TRBD1	TRBV19	TRBJ1-1	once	TGTGCCAGTAGACCTCAGGGGGCCTACACTGAAGCTTTCTTT	CASRPQGAYTEAFF
-	TRBV2	TRBJ2-3	-	TGTGCCAGCAGTGGAGAATACTTCACAGATACGCAGTATTTT	CASSGEYFTDTQYF
TRBD2	TRBV9	TRBJ2-3	few	TGTGCCAGCAGCGTAAGCGGGGGCACAGATACGCAGTATTTT	CASSVSGGTDTQYF
TRBD2	TRBV27	TRBJ2-3	-	TGTGCCACAAGACTAGCGGGAGCCCTGGGAACAGATACGCAGTATTTT	CATRLAGALGTDTQYF
-	TRBV5-6	TRBJ1-4	-	TGTGCCAGCAGCTTCGGGCTTCGGGACTTCACTCCGCTGTTTTTT	CASSFGLRDFTPLFF
-	TRBV5-1	TRBJ2-5	-	TGCGCCAGCAGCTTGGCCCAGGCCCAAGAGACCCAGTACTTC	CASSLAQAQETQYF
-	TRBV6-1	TRBJ2-5	-	TGTGCCAGCAGTGTCTTGCACGGCCAAGAGACCCAGTACTTC	CASSVLHGQETQYF
TRBD1	TRBV2	TRBJ2-2	-	TGTGCCAGCACCCTGGACAGGGGGAACACCGGGGAGCTGTTTTTT	CASTLDRGNTGELFF
-	TRBV2	TRBJ1-3	-	TGTGCCAGCAGTGCCTCAGTTGGAAACACCATATATTTT	CASSASVGNTIYF
-	TRBV5-4	TRBJ2-5	-	TGTGCCAGCAGCTTGGACAGACAAGAGACCCAGTACTTC	CASSLDRQETQYF
-	TRBV5-1	TRBJ1-1	-	TGCGCCAGCAGCTCGGTGGCTGGCGGGGGGACTGAAGCTTTCTTT	CASSSVAGGGTEAFF
-	TRBV5-3	TRBJ2-5	-	TGTGCCAGAAGCTTGTGGGCAGGGTTCTTCGGGTCCCAGTACTTC	CARSLWAGFFGSQYF
-	TRBV21-1	TRBJ1-2	-	TGTGCCAGCAGCAAAGTGACAGACTCCTATGGCTACACCTTC	CASSKVTDSYGYTF
TRBD2	TRBV5-4	TRBJ2-1	-	TGTGCCAGCAGCTTGGAGGCTAGCGGGGGATACAATGAGCAGTTCTTC	CASSLEASGGYNEQFF
-	TRBV28	TRBJ1-6	-	TGTGCCAGCAACAGAGGGAATTCACCCCTCCACTTT	CASNRGNSPLHF
-	TRBV28	TRBJ2-2	-	TGTGCCAGCAGTTTATGGTCGACAGATCACACCGGGGAGCTGTTTTTT	CASSLWSTDHTGELFF
-	TRBV2	TRBJ2-3	few	TGTGCCAGCAGTGCCCTCCCAGATACGCAGTATTTT	CASSALPDTQYF
TRBD2	TRBV4-1	TRBJ2-3	-	TGCGCCAGCAGCCAAGACCCACTAGCGGGAGTACCAGATACGCAGTATTTT	CASSQDPLAGVPDTQYF
-	TRBV7-6	TRBJ2-7	-	TGTGCCAGCAGCTTAGAGCAAGAGGCCTCCTACGAGCAGTACTTC	CASSLEQEASYEQYF
-	TRBV25-1	TRBJ2-2	-	TGTGCCAGCAGTGAATCCCCCAGGGGATGGCTGTTTTTT	CASSESPRGWLFF
-	TRBV21-1	TRBJ2-1	once	TGTGCCAGCAGCAGGGACAGGTATTACAATGAGCAGTTCTTC	CASSRDRYYNEQFF
-	TRBV4-1	TRBJ1-3	-	TGCGCCAGCAGCCACCCCGACAGTGACTCTGGAAACACCATATATTTT	CASSHPDSDSGNTIYF
-	TRBV6-1	TRBJ2-3	-	TGTGCCAGCAGTGAAGGGCTAGCGTCTAGCACAGATACGCAGTATTTT	CASSEGLASSTDTQYF
TRBD1	TRBV9	TRBJ2-1	-	TGTGCCAGCAGCGTGGGACAGACTAACAATGAGCAGTTCTTC	CASSVGQTNNEQFF
TRBD1	TRBV19	TRBJ1-2	-	TGTGCCAGTAGTATCCCGGGACAGGGCGTGTATGGCTACACCTTC	CASSIPGQGVYGYTF
TRBD2	TRBV5-1	TRBJ2-1	-	TGCGCCAGCAGCCTTACTAGCGGGGCATACAATGAGCAGTTCTTC	CASSLTSGAYNEQFF
-	TRBV7-8	TRBJ1-1	-	TGTGCCAGCAGCCCCCAGGCACCGAACACTGAAGCTTTCTTT	CASSPQAPNTEAFF
-	TRBV28	TRBJ1-4	-	TGTGCCAGCAGTAAACCGGGACTGGCTAATGAAAAACTGTTTTTT	CASSKPGLANEKLFF
-	TRBV27	TRBJ1-4	medium-sized	TGTGCCAGCAGTCCCTGGCAGGGTTTAACTAATGAAAAACTGTTTTTT	CASSPWQGLTNEKLFF
TRBD1	TRBV23-1	TRBJ2-7	-	TGCGCCAGCAGTCATCCTGGACAGGGCGACCGGGTCTTC	CASSHPGQGDRVF
-	TRBV5-1	TRBJ2-5	-	TGCGCCAGCAGCTCCTCCCAGGGCGGCGTGGAGACCCAGTACTTC	CASSSSQGGVETQYF
TRBD1	TRBV18	TRBJ2-5	-	TGTGCCAGCTCACTTGACAGGGCTGAGACCCAGTACTTC	CASSLDRAETQYF
-	TRBV5-1	TRBJ1-3	-	TGCGCCAGCAGCTTGGAGCGGGGCTCTGGAAACACCATATATTTT	CASSLERGSGNTIYF
TRBD1	TRBV6-5	TRBJ1-2	-	TGTGCCAGCAGTGTCGGACAGGCACGGATCTACACCTTC	CASSVGQARIYTF
TRBD1	TRBV19	TRBJ2-5	-	TGTGCCAGTAGCAGGACAGGGGTTCAAGAGACCCAGTACTTC	CASSRTGVQETQYF
-	TRBV19	TRBJ2-1	-	TGTGCCAGTAGTTCCTTGGGACACCTTGACAATGAGCAGTTCTTC	CASSSLGHLDNEQFF